This T cell receptor (beta chain) originates from a study of beta chain features in type 1 diabetes. Of the isolated RNA, all was reverse transcribed, and so the sequenced material was expressed TCRB transcripts. Measured with immunoSEQ multiplex PCR; TCRdb has only the in-frame clones, and not every one. The sample lists about 900,000 clones; about 17% were seen once. This sequence was found in a woman aged 18-29 years in good health. The sample consisted of naive CD4+ T cells from blood.

DNA of the CDR3: TGTGCCAGCAGCCCCCCGGGACTTCGGACCGGGGAGCTGTTTTTT. It is translated as CASSPPGLRTGELFF. The chain is built from TRBV7-2 and TRBJ2-2; perhaps TRBD2 as D (6 bases). Germline CDR1 is SGHTA and CDR2 is FQGNSA. The CDR3 runs to 15 residues. V dropped 5 bases and J dropped 5 bases, with 15 bases sitting between them.